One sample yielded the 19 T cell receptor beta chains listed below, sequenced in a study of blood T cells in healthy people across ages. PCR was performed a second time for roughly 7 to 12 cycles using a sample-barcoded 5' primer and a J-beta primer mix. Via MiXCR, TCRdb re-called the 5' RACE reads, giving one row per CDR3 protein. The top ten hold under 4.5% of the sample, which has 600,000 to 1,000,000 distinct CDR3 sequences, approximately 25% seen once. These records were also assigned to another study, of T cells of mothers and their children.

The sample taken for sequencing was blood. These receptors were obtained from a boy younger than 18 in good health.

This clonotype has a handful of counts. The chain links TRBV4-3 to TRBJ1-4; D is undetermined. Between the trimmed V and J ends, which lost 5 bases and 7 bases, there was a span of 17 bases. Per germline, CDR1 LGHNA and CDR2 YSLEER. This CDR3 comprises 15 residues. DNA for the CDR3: TGCGCCAGCAGCTCCGAACGGGGATCCGGTGAAAAACTGTTTTTT. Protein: CASSSERGSGEKLFF.

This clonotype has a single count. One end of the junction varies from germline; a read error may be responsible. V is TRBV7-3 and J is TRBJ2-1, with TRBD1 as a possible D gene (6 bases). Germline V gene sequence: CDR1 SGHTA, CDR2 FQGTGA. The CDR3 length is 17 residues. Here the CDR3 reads CASSLTGRGRSYNEQFF. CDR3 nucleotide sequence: TGTGCCAGCAGCCTAACGGGCAGGGGACGCTCCTACAATGAGCAGTTCTTC.

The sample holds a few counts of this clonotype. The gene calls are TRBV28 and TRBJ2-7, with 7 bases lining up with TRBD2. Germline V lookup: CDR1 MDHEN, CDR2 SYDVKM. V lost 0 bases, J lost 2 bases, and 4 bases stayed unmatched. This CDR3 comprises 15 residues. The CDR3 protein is CASSLWSAGAYEQYF. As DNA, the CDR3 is TGTGCCAGCAGTTTATGGTCCGCGGGGGCCTACGAGCAGTACTTC.

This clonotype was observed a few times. CDR3 nucleotides: TGCAGTGCTAGAGATCGTTCCTCGGACAGACTTAATCAGCCCCAGCATTTT. Amino acid sequence: CSARDRSSDRLNQPQHF. This chain connects TRBV20-1 to TRBJ1-5; D may be TRBD1 (6 bases). Trimming took 0 bases from V and 4 from J, leaving 19 bases between them. This CDR3 is 17 amino acids long. The germline V gene encodes CDR1 DFQATT and CDR2 SNEGSKA (reference sequence).

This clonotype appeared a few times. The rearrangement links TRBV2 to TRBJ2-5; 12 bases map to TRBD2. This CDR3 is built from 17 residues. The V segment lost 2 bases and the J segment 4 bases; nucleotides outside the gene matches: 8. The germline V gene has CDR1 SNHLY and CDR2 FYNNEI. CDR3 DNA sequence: TGTGCCAGCAGTGAATCGCCCCCTAGCGGGAGGGGAGAGACCCAGTACTTC. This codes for CASSESPPSGRGETQYF.

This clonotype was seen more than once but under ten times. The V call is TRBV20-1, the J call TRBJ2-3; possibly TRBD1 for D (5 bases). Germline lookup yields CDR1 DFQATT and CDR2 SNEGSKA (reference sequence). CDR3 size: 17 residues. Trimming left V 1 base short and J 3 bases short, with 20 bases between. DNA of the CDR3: TGCAGTGCTAGAGGGATGACAAGGGGTGTAGTGACAGATACGCAGTATTTT. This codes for CSARGMTRGVVTDTQYF.

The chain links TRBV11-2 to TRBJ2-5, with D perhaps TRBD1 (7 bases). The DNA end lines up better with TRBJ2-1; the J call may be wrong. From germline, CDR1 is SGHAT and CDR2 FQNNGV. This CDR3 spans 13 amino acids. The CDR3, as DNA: TGTGCCAGCAGCTTAGGGCAGGGGGGCGGACAGTTCTTC. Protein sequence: CASSLGQGGGQFF.

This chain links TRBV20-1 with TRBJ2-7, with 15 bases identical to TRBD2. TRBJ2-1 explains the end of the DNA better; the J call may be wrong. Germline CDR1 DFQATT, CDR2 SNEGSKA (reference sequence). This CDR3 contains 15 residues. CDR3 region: CSARPGTSGGHEQFF. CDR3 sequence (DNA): TGCAGTGCTAGACCCGGGACTAGCGGGGGGCATGAGCAGTTCTTC.

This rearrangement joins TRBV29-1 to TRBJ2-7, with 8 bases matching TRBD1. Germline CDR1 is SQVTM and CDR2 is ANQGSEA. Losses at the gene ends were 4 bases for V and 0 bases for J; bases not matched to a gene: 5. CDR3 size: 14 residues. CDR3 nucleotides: TGCAGCGTTGTTTGGACAGGGCACTCCTACGAGCAGTACTTC. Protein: CSVVWTGHSYEQYF.

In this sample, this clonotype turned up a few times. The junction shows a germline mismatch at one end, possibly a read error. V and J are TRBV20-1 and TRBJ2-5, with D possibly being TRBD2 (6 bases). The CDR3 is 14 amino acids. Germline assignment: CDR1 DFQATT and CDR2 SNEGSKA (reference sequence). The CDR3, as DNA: TGCAATGCTTGGCGGAGGGCCGTCGGAGAGACCCAGTACTTC. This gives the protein CNAWRRAVGETQYF.

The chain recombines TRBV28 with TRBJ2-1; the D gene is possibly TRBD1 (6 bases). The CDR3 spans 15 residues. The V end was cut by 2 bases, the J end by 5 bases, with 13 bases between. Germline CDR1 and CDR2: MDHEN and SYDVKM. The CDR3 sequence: CASSLPGVRHNEQFF. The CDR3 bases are TGTGCCAGCAGTTTACCAGGGGTTAGGCACAATGAGCAGTTCTTC.

The CDR3 nucleotides are TGCAGCGTCCTAGCGGGAGGGCCCCGAGAGACCCAGTACTTC. This encodes CSVLAGGPRETQYF. The rearrangement links TRBV29-1 to TRBJ2-5, with TRBD2 identical over 12 bases. After removal of 6 bases from V and 4 bases from J, the junction contained 6 bases not matched to a gene. The CDR3 contains 14 residues. The germline V gene encodes CDR1 SQVTM and CDR2 ANQGSEA.

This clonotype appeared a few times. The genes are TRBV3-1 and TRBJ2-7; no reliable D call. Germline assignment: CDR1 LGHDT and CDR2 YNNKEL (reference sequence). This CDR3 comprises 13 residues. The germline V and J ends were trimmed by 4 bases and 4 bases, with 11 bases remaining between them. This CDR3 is CASSRTIGYEQYF. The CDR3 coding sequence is TGTGCCAGCAGCCGAACGATAGGTTACGAGCAGTACTTC.

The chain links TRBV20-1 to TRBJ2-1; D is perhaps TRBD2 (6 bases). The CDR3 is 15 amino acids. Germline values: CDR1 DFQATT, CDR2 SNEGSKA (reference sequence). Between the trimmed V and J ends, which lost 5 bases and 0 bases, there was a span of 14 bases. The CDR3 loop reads CSAPDGTGSYNEQFF. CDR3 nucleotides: TGCAGTGCTCCCGATGGGACTGGCTCCTACAATGAGCAGTTCTTC.

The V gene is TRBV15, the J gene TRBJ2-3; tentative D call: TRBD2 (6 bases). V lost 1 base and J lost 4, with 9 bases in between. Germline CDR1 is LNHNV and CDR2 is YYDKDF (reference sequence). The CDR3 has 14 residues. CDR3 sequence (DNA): TGTGCCACCAGCAGAGGGGGGGTCCCAGATACGCAGTATTTT. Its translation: CATSRGGVPDTQYF.

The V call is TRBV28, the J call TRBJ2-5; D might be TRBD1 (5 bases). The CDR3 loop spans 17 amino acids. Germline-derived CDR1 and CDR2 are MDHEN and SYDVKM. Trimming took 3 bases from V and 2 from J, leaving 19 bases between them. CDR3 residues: CASSLAPLGVTQETQYF. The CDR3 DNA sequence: TGTGCCAGCAGTTTGGCCCCTCTAGGGGTAACACAAGAGACCCAGTACTTC.

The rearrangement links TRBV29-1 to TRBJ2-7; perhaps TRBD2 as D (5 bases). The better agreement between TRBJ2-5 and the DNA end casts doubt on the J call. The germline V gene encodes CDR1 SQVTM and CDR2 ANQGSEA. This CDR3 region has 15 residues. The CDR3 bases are TGCAGCGTTGTGTCCTCCCGGGATGCGTTAGAGACCCAGTACTTC. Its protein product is CSVVSSRDALETQYF.

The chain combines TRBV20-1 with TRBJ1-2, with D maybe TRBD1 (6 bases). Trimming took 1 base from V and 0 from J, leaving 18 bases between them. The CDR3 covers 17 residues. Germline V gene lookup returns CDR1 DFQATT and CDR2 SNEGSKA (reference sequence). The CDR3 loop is CSARAPGGPSPNYGYTF. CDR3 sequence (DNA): TGCAGTGCTAGAGCGCCGGGGGGCCCTTCCCCTAACTATGGCTACACCTTC.

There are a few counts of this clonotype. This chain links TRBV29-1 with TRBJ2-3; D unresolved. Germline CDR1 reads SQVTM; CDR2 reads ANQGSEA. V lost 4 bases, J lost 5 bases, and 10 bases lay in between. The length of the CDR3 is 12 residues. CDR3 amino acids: CSVALKGDTQYF. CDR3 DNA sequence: TGCAGCGTTGCCCTGAAAGGAGATACGCAGTATTTT.